This T cell receptor beta chain is from a study of T cells in Graves' hyperthyroidism and ophthalmopathy. Calling Graves' hyperthyroidism stable meant ophthalmopathy did not progress within 18 months. Hyperthyroidism patients were newly diagnosed, had disease duration under 2 months, and were aged 18 to 65 years. Clinical symptoms, serum thyroxine and TRAb, thyroid ultrasound and orbital computed tomography were used for the diagnoses. Amplified TCR beta CDR3 regions came from RNA transcripts. A first-round RT-PCR of the TCR CDR3 used the HTBI primer set. TCRdb processed the multiplex PCR reads anew with MiXCR; each CDR3 protein has one entry. The data show a few hundred thousand distinct CDR3 sequences, with just under 25% seen just once and about 73% held by the top ten. The CDR3 has 15 amino acids. Between the trimmed V and J ends, which lost 2 bases and 6 bases, there was a span of 16 bases. The germline gives CDR1 MNHEY, CDR2 SMNVEV (reference sequence).

Study-level points and caveats: Within blood appeared most thyroid clonotypes that had expanded above 0.001.

Concerning this clonotype: The antigen is undetermined.

The sample consisted of blood. V usage is TRBV27 and J usage is TRBJ1-1; maybe TRBD1 (5 bases). The sequence was obtained from a man aged 50-60 years with Graves' hyperthyroidism. CDR3 nucleotides: TGTGCCAGCAGTTTAGGGTTCAGGGTTGGGGCTGAAGCTTTCTTT. As protein: CASSLGFRVGAEAFF.